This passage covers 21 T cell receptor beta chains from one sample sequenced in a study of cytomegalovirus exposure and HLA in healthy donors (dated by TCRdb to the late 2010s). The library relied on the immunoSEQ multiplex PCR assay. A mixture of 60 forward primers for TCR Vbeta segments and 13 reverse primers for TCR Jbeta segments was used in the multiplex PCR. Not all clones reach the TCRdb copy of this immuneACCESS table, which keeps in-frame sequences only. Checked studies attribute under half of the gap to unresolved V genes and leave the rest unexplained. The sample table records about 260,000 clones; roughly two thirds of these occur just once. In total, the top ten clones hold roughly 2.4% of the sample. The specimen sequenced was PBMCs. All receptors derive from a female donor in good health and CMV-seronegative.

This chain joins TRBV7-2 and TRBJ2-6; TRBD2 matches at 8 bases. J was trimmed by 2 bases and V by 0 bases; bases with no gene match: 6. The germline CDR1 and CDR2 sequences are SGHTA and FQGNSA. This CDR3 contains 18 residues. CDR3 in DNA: TGTGCCAGCAGCTTAGCGTGGCGGGGGGCAGCTGGGGCCAACGTCCTGACTTTC. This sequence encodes CASSLAWRGAAGANVLTF.

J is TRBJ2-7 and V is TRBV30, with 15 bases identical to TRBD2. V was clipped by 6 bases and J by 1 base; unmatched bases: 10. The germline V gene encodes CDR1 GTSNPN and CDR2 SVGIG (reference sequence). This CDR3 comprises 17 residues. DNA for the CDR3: TGTGCCTGTATCGGGGGACTAGCGGGAGGTTATTCCTACGAGCAGTACTTC. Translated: CACIGGLAGGYSYEQYF. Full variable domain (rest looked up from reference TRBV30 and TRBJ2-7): SQTIHQWPATLVQPVGSPLSLECTVEGTSNPNLYWYRQAAGRGLQLLFYSVGIGQISSEVPQNLSASRPQDRQFILSSKKLLLSDSGFYLCACIGGLAGGYSYEQYFGPGTRLTVT.

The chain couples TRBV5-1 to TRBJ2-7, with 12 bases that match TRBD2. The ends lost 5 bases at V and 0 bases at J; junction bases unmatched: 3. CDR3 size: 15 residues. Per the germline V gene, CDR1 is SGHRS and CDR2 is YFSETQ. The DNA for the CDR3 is TGCGCCAGCAGTCCTAGCGGGAGGGCCTCCTACGAGCAGTACTTC. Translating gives CASSPSGRASYEQYF.

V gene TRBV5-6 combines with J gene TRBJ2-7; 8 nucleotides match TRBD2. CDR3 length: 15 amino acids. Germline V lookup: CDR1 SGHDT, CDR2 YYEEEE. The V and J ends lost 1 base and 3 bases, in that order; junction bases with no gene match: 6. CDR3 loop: CASSLTGTSFYEQYF. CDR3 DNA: TGTGCCAGCAGCTTGACGGGGACTAGTTTCTACGAGCAGTACTTC. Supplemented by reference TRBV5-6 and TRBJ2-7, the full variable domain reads DAGVTQSPTHLIKTRGQQVTLRCSPKSGHDTVSWYQQALGQGPQFIFQYYEEEERQRGNFPDRFSGHQFPNYSSELNVNALLLGDSALYLCASSLTGTSFYEQYFGPGTRLTVT.

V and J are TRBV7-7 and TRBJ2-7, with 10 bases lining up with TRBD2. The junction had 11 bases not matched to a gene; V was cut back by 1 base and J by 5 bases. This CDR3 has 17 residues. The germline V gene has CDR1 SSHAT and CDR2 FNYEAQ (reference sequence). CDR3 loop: CASSLEGLAGEFNEQYF. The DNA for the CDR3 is TGTGCCAGCAGCTTAGAAGGGCTAGCGGGAGAGTTCAACGAGCAGTACTTC.

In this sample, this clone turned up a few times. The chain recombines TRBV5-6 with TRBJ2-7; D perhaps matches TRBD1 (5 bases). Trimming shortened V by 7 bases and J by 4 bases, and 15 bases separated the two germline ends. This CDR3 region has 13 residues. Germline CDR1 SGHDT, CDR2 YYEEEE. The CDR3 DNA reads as TGTGCCAGCTCCCTAAGGGGTATGTACGAGCAGTACTTC. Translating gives CASSLRGMYEQYF.

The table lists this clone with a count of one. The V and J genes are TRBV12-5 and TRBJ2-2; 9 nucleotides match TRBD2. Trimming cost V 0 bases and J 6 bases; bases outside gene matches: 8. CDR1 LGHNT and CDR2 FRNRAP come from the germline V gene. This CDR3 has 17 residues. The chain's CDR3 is CASGLVLGGRAPGELFF. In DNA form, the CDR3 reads TGTGCTAGTGGTTTGGTACTGGGCGGGAGGGCTCCCGGGGAGCTGTTTTTT. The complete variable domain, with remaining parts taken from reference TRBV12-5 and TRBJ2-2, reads DARVTQTPRHKVTEMGQEVTMRCQPILGHNTVFWYRQTMMQGLELLAYFRNRAPLDDSGMPKDRFSAEMPDATLATLKIQPSEPRDSAVYFCASGLVLGGRAPGELFFGEGSRLTVL.

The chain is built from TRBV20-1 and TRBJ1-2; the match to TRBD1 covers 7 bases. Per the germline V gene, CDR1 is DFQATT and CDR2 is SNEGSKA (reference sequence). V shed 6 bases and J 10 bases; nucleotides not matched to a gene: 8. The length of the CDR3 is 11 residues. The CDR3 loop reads CSARLTGNYTF. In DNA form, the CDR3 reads TGCAGTGCGAGATTGACAGGGAACTACACCTTC.

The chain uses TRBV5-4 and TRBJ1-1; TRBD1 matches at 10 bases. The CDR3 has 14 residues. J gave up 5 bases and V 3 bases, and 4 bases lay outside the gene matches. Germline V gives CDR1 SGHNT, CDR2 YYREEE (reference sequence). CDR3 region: CASSSGQGETEAFF. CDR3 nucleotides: TGTGCCAGCAGCTCCGGACAGGGGGAAACTGAAGCTTTCTTT.

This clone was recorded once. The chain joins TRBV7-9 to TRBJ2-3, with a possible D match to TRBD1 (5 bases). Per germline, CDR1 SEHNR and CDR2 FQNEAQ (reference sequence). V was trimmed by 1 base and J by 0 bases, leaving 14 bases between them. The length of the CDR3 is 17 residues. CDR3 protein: CASSLDEKGISTDTQYF. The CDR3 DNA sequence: TGTGCCAGCAGCTTAGATGAAAAGGGGATTAGCACAGATACGCAGTATTTT.

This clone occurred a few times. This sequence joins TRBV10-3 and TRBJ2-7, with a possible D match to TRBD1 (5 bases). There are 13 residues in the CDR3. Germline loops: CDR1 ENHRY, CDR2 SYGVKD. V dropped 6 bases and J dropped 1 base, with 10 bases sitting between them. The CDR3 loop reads CAIRVTDSYEQYF. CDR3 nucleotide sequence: TGTGCCATCAGGGTGACAGATTCCTACGAGCAGTACTTC.

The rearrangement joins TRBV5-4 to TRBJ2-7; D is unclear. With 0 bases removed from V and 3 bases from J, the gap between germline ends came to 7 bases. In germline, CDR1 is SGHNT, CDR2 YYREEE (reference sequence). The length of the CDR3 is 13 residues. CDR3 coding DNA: TGTGCCAGCAGCTTGGAACAGTACTACGAGCAGTACTTC. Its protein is CASSLEQYYEQYF.

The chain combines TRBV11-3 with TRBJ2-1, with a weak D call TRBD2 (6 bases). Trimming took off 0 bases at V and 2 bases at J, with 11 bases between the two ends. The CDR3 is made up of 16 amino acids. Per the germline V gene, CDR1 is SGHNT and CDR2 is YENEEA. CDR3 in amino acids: CASSLEGGKTYNEQFF. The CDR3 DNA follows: TGTGCCAGCAGCTTAGAGGGCGGGAAGACCTACAATGAGCAGTTCTTC.

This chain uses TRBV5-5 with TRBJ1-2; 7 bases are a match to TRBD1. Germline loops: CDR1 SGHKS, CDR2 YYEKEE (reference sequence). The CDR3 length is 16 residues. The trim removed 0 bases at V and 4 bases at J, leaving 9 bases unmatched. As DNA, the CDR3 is TGTGCCAGCAGCTTGGCTCCAAATGACAGGGTCTATGGCTACACCTTC. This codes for CASSLAPNDRVYGYTF.

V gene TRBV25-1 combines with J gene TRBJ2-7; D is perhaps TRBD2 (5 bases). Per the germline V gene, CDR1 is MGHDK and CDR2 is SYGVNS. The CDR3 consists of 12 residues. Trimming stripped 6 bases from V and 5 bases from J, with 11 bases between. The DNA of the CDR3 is TGTGCCAGCAGCAGAGGGCCCCACGAGCAGTACTTC. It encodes CASSRGPHEQYF.

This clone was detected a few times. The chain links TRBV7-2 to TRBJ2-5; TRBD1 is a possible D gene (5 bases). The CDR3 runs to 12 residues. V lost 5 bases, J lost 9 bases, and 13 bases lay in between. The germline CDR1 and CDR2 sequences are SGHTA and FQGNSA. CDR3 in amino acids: CASSDFLGAQYF. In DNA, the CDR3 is TGTGCCAGCAGCGATTTTCTAGGGGCCCAGTACTTC.

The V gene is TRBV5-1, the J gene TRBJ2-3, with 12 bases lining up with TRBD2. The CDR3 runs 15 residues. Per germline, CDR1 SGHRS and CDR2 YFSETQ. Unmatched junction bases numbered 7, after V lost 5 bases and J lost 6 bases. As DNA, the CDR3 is TGCGCCAGCAGTTGGACTAGCGGGGCCGCGGATACGCAGTATTTT. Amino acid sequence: CASSWTSGAADTQYF.

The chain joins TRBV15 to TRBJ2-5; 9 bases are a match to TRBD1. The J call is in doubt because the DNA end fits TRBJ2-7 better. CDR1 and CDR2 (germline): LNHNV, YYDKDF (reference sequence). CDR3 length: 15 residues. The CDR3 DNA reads TGTGCCACCAGCATGTTCGGGACAGGGCCCTACGAGCAGTACTTC. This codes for CATSMFGTGPYEQYF.

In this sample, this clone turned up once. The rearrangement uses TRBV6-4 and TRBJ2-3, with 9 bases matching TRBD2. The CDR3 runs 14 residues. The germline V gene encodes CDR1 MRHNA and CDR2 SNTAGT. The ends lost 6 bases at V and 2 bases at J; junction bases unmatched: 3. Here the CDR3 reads CASSGGRDTDTQYF. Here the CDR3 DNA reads TGTGCCAGCAGCGGCGGGAGGGACACAGATACGCAGTATTTT.

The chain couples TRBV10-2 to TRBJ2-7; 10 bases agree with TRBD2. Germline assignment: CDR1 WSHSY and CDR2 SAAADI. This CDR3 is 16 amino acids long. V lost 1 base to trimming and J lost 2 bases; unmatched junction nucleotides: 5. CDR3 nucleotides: TGCGCCAGCAGTGAGTTTCATAGCGGGAGGCCCTACGAGCAGTACTTC. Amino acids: CASSEFHSGRPYEQYF.

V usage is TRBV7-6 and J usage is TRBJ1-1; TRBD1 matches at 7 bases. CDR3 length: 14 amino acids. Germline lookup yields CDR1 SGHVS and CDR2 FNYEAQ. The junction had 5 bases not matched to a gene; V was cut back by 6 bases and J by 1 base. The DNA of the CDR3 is TGTGCCAGCAGGCCACAGGGGACGAACACTGAAGCTTTCTTT. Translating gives CASRPQGTNTEAFF.